A selection of T cell receptor beta chains follows, all from one sample in a study of blood T cell repertoires in COVID-19. Clones were sequenced by immunoSEQ multiplex PCR, and TCRdb holds only the in-frame ones, with some missing. The table records about 59,000 clones, roughly 86% of them present only once. Sequenced input: peripheral blood. Receptors originate from a man in his sixties with active or convalescent COVID-19. Both conserved end residues are part of each CDR3. Fields, in order: CDR3 protein, CDR3 DNA, V gene, D gene, clone size, J gene. A D gene is named only where the DNA matches it firmly. Only some rows state a clone size, as once, few, many or a class for expanded clones.

CASSLGGSTNEKLFF TGTGCCAGCAGCTTGGGCGGATCAACTAATGAAAAACTGTTTTTT TRBV5-4 - - TRBJ1-4
CASSPTSGSRSYTQYF TGTGCCAGCAGCCCGACTAGCGGGAGCCGATCCTATACGCAGTATTTT TRBV14 TRBD2 - TRBJ2-3
CASSEGHGTGDEKLFF TGTGCCAGCAGTGAGGGTCATGGGACAGGGGATGAAAAACTGTTTTTT TRBV6-1 TRBD1 - TRBJ1-4
CASRPDAPGQGLRGNQPQHF TGTGCCAGTCGCCCGGACGCTCCGGGACAGGGGCTTAGGGGCAATCAGCCCCAGCATTTT TRBV19 TRBD1 - TRBJ1-5
CASRVAGASINRDTQYF TGCGCCAGCAGGGTAGCGGGGGCCAGTATTAACAGAGATACGCAGTATTTT TRBV10-2 TRBD2 few TRBJ2-3
CASSEYAASSYNSPLHF TGTGCCAGCAGTGAATACGCGGCGAGCTCCTATAATTCACCCCTCCACTTT TRBV6-1 - - TRBJ1-6
CASSLGRGPGYTF TGTGCCAGCAGCTTGGGCAGGGGACCCGGCTACACCTTC TRBV5-4 - - TRBJ1-2
CASSLELAGYNEQFF TGCGCCAGCAGCTTGGAACTAGCGGGGTACAATGAGCAGTTCTTC TRBV5-1 TRBD2 - TRBJ2-1
CASSSGLAREQFF TGTGCCAGCAGCAGTGGACTAGCACGTGAGCAGTTCTTC TRBV6-5 TRBD2 - TRBJ2-1
CASSKGTGWAQPQHF TGTGCCAGCAGCAAAGGGACAGGGTGGGCTCAGCCCCAGCATTTT TRBV7-2 TRBD1 - TRBJ1-5
CASSQERTGGSGANVLTF TGCGCCAGCAGCCAAGAACGGACAGGGGGCTCTGGGGCCAACGTCCTGACTTTC TRBV4-3 TRBD1 - TRBJ2-6
CASSLGRDTGELFF TGTGCCAGCAGCTTAGGCAGGGACACCGGGGAGCTGTTTTTT TRBV11-3 - once TRBJ2-2
CASSLTGVFGDTQYF TGTGCCAGCAGCTTAACAGGAGTTTTCGGGGATACGCAGTATTTT TRBV7-3 - - TRBJ2-3
CASRPELNTEAFF TGTGCCAGCAGGCCCGAGTTGAACACTGAAGCTTTCTTT TRBV2 - - TRBJ1-1
CASSPRDFNEQFF TGTGCCAGCAGTCCCCGGGACTTCAATGAGCAGTTCTTC TRBV12-3/TRBV12-4 - - TRBJ2-1
CASRLGTGNEKLFF TGTGCCAGCAGGTTAGGGACAGGCAATGAAAAACTGTTTTTT TRBV7-9 TRBD1 - TRBJ1-4
CASRPSGTGGEKLFF TGTGCCAGCAGACCCTCCGGGACAGGAGGTGAAAAACTGTTTTTT TRBV28 TRBD1 once TRBJ1-4
CASSRLDRGSVPEQYF TGTGCCAGTAGTCGATTGGACAGGGGGTCGGTCCCCGAGCAGTACTTC TRBV19 TRBD1 once TRBJ2-7
CATGRGTKETQYF TGTGCCACCGGACGAGGGACTAAAGAGACCCAGTACTTC TRBV10-3 TRBD2 - TRBJ2-5
CASSFRPLGATGNYGYTF TGTGCCAGCAGCTTCCGTCCGTTAGGCGCTACAGGGAACTATGGCTACACCTTC TRBV7-2 - - TRBJ1-2
CASSGTGGADYGYTF TGTGCCAGCAGCGGTACAGGGGGCGCGGACTATGGCTACACCTTC TRBV7-8 TRBD1 once TRBJ1-2
CAISESSYRNTEAFF TGTGCCATCAGTGAGTCGAGTTACAGGAACACTGAAGCTTTCTTT TRBV10-3 - - TRBJ1-1
CASSLVVFREQFF TGTGCCAGCAGCTTGGTTGTTTTCAGGGAGCAGTTCTTC TRBV5-6 - once TRBJ2-1
CSSSGHLEAFF TGCAGTTCCTCGGGACACCTTGAAGCTTTCTTT TRBV20-1 - - TRBJ1-1
CASSPQAGPQHF TGTGCCAGCAGCCCCCAGGCCGGGCCCCAGCATTTT TRBV7-8 - - TRBJ1-5
CAISEVGGGENTQYF TGTGCCATCAGTGAGGTCGGAGGGGGCGAAAATACGCAGTATTTT TRBV10-3 - - TRBJ2-3
CAISAGGQGNGREAFF TGTGCCATCAGTGCAGGAGGACAGGGGAATGGCCGTGAAGCTTTCTTT TRBV10-3 TRBD1 - TRBJ1-1
CASSLDREKLFF TGTGCCAGCAGTCTTGACAGGGAGAAACTGTTTTTT TRBV27 TRBD1 few TRBJ1-4
CASSARGGGTGELFF TGTGCCAGCAGTGCCCGGGGGGGCGGCACCGGGGAGCTGTTTTTT TRBV6-2/TRBV6-3 TRBD2 - TRBJ2-2
CASSLGQRNEKLFF TGCGCCAGCAGCTTGGGTCAGCGTAATGAAAAACTGTTTTTT TRBV5-1 - - TRBJ1-4
CASSGRDNPYEQYF TGTGCCAGCAGCGGTCGGGACAACCCCTACGAGCAGTACTTC TRBV9 - - TRBJ2-7
CASSPDRGKNQPQHF TGTGCCAGCTCACCCGACAGGGGAAAAAATCAGCCCCAGCATTTT TRBV18 TRBD1 - TRBJ1-5